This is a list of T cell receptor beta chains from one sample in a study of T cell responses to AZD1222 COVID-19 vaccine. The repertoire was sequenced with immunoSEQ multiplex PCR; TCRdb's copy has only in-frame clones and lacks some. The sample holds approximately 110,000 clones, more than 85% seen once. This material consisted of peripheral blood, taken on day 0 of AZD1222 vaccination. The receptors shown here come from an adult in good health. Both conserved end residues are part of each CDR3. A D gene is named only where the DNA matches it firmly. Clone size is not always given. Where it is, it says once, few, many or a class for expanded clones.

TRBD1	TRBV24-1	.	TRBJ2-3	TGTGCCACCGGAGGGGACAGGGACACGCAGTATTTT	CATGGDRDTQYF
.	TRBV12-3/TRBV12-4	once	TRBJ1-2	TGTGCCAGCAGAAACAGGGACGCTGGCGGCTACACCTTC	CASRNRDAGGYTF
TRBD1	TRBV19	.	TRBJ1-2	TGTGCCAGTAGGATCTGGGAATGGACAGGGAAGACCTATGGCTACACCTTC	CASRIWEWTGKTYGYTF
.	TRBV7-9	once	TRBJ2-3	TGTGCCAGCAGCTTACCCCAGAGCACAGATACGCAGTATTTT	CASSLPQSTDTQYF
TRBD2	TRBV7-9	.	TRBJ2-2	TGTGCCAGCAGCCCGACTAGCGGGGTACCCGGGGAGCTGTTTTTT	CASSPTSGVPGELFF
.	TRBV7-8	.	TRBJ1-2	TGTGCCAGCAGCGCAATTGTCCCGGCCACCGCCTATGGCTACACCTTC	CASSAIVPATAYGYTF
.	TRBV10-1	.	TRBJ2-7	TGCGCCAGCAGTAAATACGGAAGCTCCTACGAGCAGTACTTC	CASSKYGSSYEQYF
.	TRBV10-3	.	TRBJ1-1	TGTGCCATCAGCCCTCACGAGAACACTGAAGCTTTCTTT	CAISPHENTEAFF
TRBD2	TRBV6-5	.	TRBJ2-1	TGTGCCAGCAGCCGTAGCGGGGGTCATGAGCAGTTCTTC	CASSRSGGHEQFF
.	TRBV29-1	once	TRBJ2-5	TGCAGCGTTGGAGAGGAGACCCAGTACTTC	CSVGEETQYF
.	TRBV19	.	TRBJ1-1	TGTGCCAGTAGAGCGGACATGAACACTGAAGCTTTCTTT	CASRADMNTEAFF
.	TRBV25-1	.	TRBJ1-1	TGTGCCAGCAGCCCCACAGGCATGAACACTGAAGCTTTCTTT	CASSPTGMNTEAFF
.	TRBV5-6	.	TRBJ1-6	TGTGCCAGCAGCCCCTCTACCGGGACTAAAAATTCACCCCTCCACTTT	CASSPSTGTKNSPLHF
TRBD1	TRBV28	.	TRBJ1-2	TGTGCCAGCAGCGGGGGGACAGTTAACTATGGCTACACCTTC	CASSGGTVNYGYTF
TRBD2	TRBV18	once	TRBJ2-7	TGTGCCAGCTCCCCGACAGGTCGACTAGCGGGGTTCGGCGAGCAGTACTTC	CASSPTGRLAGFGEQYF
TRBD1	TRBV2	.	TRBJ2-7	TGTGCCAGCAGTACGGGACAGGGGCGAGAGTACTTC	CASSTGQGREYF
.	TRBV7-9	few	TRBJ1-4	TGTGCCAGCAGCCTAGACGATGAAAAACTGTTTTTT	CASSLDDEKLFF
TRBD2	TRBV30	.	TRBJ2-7	TGTGCCTGGACTACTAGCGGGGTAGGCGAGCAGTACTTC	CAWTTSGVGEQYF
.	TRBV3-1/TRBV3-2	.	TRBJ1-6	TGTGCCAGCAGCCAAGAAGGGCCAGTGGGTGCAGGGAGTTATAATTCACCCCTCCACTTT	CASSQEGPVGAGSYNSPLHF
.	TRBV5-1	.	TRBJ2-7	TGCGCCAGCAGCTTGGTAGGTACAGATCACGAGCAGTACTTC	CASSLVGTDHEQYF
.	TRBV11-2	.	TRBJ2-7	TGTGCCAGCAGCTTATTGTGGACTCCCTACGAGCAGTACTTC	CASSLLWTPYEQYF
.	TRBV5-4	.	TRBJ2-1	TGTGCCAGCAGCTGGGCCTCTCACAATGAGCAGTTCTTC	CASSWASHNEQFF
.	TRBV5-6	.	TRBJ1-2	TGTGCCAGCAGCTTGGCCGGTCAGTCCTATGGCTACACCTTC	CASSLAGQSYGYTF
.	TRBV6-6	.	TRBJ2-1	TGTGCCAGCAGACACCACAATGAGCAGTTCTTC	CASRHHNEQFF
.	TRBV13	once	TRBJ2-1	TGTGCCAGCAGCCCCAGGACTGAATACAATGAGCAGTTCTTC	CASSPRTEYNEQFF
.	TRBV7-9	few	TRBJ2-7	TGTGCCAGCAGCTTAGACCGCAGGGGTGCCTACGAGCAGTACTTC	CASSLDRRGAYEQYF
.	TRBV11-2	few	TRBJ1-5	TGTGCCAGCAGCTTAGATCTCAGGGAGGGCAATCAGCCCCAGCATTTT	CASSLDLREGNQPQHF
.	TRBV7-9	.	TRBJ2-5	TGTGCCAGCAGCTTTCGAGGGAGTCAAGAGACCCAGTACTTC	CASSFRGSQETQYF
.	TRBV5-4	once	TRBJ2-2	TGTGCCAGCAGCCCCGACCACGCCGGGGAGCTGTTTTTT	CASSPDHAGELFF
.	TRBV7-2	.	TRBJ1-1	TGTGCCAGCAGCTTACAGGGTTGGACTGAAGCTTTCTTT	CASSLQGWTEAFF
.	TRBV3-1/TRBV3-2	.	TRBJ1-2	TGTGCCAGCAGCCAAGACGGGTTATGGGGCTACACCTTC	CASSQDGLWGYTF
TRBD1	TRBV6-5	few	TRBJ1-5	TGTGCCAGCAGTAACGACAGGGCTAGCAATCAGCCCCAGCATTTT	CASSNDRASNQPQHF
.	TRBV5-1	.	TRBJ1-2	TGCGCCAGCAGCTTGGGGGCAGCCGACTATGGCTACACCTTC	CASSLGAADYGYTF
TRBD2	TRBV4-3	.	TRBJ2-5	TGCGCCAGCAGCCAAGATGGGTGGTCGGGAGGGCCGTCAGAGACCCAGTACTTC	CASSQDGWSGGPSETQYF
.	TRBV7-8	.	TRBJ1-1	TGTGCCAGCAGCTCCACACAGGGCAGGAACACTGAAGCTTTCTTT	CASSSTQGRNTEAFF
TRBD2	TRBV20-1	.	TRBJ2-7	TGCAGTGCTAGTGCCTCGGGAGGGCCAACGGACGAGCAGTACTTC	CSASASGGPTDEQYF
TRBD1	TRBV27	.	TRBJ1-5	TGTGCCAGCAGTTTGGGGCCAGGGGGGAATCAGCCCCAGCATTTT	CASSLGPGGNQPQHF
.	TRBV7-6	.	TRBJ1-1	TGTGCCAGCAGCTTAGGGACCGACGCGAACACTGAAGCTTTCTTT	CASSLGTDANTEAFF
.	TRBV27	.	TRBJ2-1	TGTGCCTCAGGGAGCTCCTACAATGAGCAGTTCTTC	CASGSSYNEQFF
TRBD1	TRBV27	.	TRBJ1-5	TGTGCCAGCAGTAAATACCGGGACAGGGCCAATCAGCCCCAGCATTTT	CASSKYRDRANQPQHF
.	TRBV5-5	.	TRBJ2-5	TGTGCCAGCAGCGGCCCCGGCCTGGGGGAGACCCAGTACTTC	CASSGPGLGETQYF
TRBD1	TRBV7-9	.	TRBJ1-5	TGTGCCAGCAGCTTAGCCACTCCCGGGACAGGGGTTCAGCCCCAGCATTTT	CASSLATPGTGVQPQHF
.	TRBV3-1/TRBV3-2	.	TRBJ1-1	TGTGCCAGCAGCCAAGGCCCGCAGGGGCCGAGGCTTGAAGCTTTCTTT	CASSQGPQGPRLEAFF
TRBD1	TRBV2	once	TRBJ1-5	TGTGCCAGCAGTCCACAGGGGTTCGGAAATCAGCCCCAGCATTTT	CASSPQGFGNQPQHF
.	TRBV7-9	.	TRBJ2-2	TGTGCCAGCAGCTTACCCCAGGGCGGGTACACCGGGGAGCTGTTTTTT	CASSLPQGGYTGELFF
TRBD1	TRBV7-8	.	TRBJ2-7	TGTGCCAGCAGCTCGTTTCGGACAGGGGAGGTATGGTTCTTC	CASSSFRTGEVWFF
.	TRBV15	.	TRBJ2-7	TGTGCCACCAGCAGTAATCGGGCGGCCTCATACGAGCAGTACTTC	CATSSNRAASYEQYF
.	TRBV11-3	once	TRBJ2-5	TGTGCCAGCAGCTTATTTGGGGGGGCAGGGGAAGAGACCCAGTACTTC	CASSLFGGAGEETQYF
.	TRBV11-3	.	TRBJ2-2	TGTGCCAGCAGCCCCCGAACTCTGGGGGAGCTGTTTTTT	CASSPRTLGELFF
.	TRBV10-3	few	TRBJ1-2	TGTGCCATCAGTGAGTGGGCAGGCACTAACTATGGCTACACCTTC	CAISEWAGTNYGYTF
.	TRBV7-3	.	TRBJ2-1	TGTGCCAGCAGCTTATCAAGCTCCTACAATGAGCAGTTCTTC	CASSLSSSYNEQFF
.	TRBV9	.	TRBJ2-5	TGTGCCAGCAGCGTACGGGGGACCCCCCAAGAGACCCAGTACTTC	CASSVRGTPQETQYF
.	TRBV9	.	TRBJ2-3	TGTGCCAGCAGCGTAGTCGCTAGCCCCACAGATACGCAGTATTTT	CASSVVASPTDTQYF